The rows below give T cell receptor beta chains drawn from one sample of a study of OX40 agonist ivuxolimab in advanced cancers. The assay was immunoSEQ multiplex PCR, and TCRdb's table has in-frame clones only and misses some. This sample has 50,000 to 75,000 clones, with 70% to 90% found just once. The sequencing here drew on CD4+ or CD8+ T cells sorted from blood, taken in a trial of the OX40 agonist ivuxolimab. Receptor source: an adult with an advanced solid tumor such as melanoma, head and neck, liver or kidney cancer. Both conserved end residues are part of each CDR3. A D gene is named only where the DNA matches it firmly. Clone size is not always given. Where it is, it says once, few, many or a class for expanded clones.

D	length	size	V	J	DNA	CDR3
.	15	.	TRBV7-8	TRBJ1-2	TGTGCCAGCAGCTTAGGAGGACAGCAAAACTATGGCTACACCTTC	CASSLGGQQNYGYTF
.	14	.	TRBV29-1	TRBJ2-3	TGCAGCGTTGATGATCGGGGTAGCACAGATACGCAGTATTTT	CSVDDRGSTDTQYF
.	14	.	TRBV11-3	TRBJ2-1	TGTGCCAGCAGCTTAGATTCCAGATACAATGAGCAGTTCTTC	CASSLDSRYNEQFF
TRBD1	15	.	TRBV6-5	TRBJ1-2	TGTGCCAGCACCGACCAGGGACAGCGACTCTATGGCTACACCTTC	CASTDQGQRLYGYTF
.	14	.	TRBV6-1	TRBJ1-2	TGTGCCAGCAGTGAAGCGGCGGACGGGTATGGCTACACCTTC	CASSEAADGYGYTF
.	15	.	TRBV19	TRBJ1-5	TGTGCCAGTAGTATAGGTGTTGGGTTGAGTCAGCCCCAGCATTTT	CASSIGVGLSQPQHF
.	12	.	TRBV25-1	TRBJ2-7	TGTGCCAGCAGAGTCCTGGCCTACGAGCAGTACTTC	CASRVLAYEQYF
.	14	.	TRBV2	TRBJ1-5	TGTGCCAGCACTCCCGGGGCTAGCAATCAGCCCCAGCATTTT	CASTPGASNQPQHF
TRBD1	15	once	TRBV2	TRBJ2-3	TGTGCCAGCAGTCCACAGGGGTTAGATACAGATACGCAGTATTTT	CASSPQGLDTDTQYF
.	15	.	TRBV6-5	TRBJ2-3	TGTGCCAGCATTGACCGGGACTCCCACAGATACGCGCAGTATTTT	CASIDRDSHRYAQYF
.	13	.	TRBV5-4	TRBJ2-1	TGTGCCAGCAGCCTGTCCTCCCAGGCTGAGCAGTTCTTC	CASSLSSQAEQFF
.	13	.	TRBV5-4	TRBJ1-2	TGTGCCAGCAGCCAAGAACGCAGACATGGCTACACCTTC	CASSQERRHGYTF
.	13	.	TRBV18	TRBJ1-2	TGTGCCAGCTCACCTCCGGGAAGCTATGGCTACACCTTC	CASSPPGSYGYTF
TRBD1	15	.	TRBV7-9	TRBJ1-1	TGTGCCAGCAGCTCTCAGACAGGGAGGAGCACTGAAGCTTTCTTT	CASSSQTGRSTEAFF
.	11	.	TRBV25-1	TRBJ2-1	TGTGCCACTCTCCTGATCCATGAGCAGTTCTTC	CATLLIHEQFF
TRBD1	17	once	TRBV5-1	TRBJ2-2	TGCGCCAGCAGCTTGTCTTTTGGGACAGGGGTGGCCGGGGAGCTGTTTTTT	CASSLSFGTGVAGELFF
.	11	.	TRBV7-9	TRBJ2-5	TGTGCCAGCAGCTTATACGAGACCCAGTACTTC	CASSLYETQYF
.	14	.	TRBV5-4	TRBJ2-7	TGTGCCAGCAGCTTGGCAGGGGCCTTGTTCGAGCAGTACTTC	CASSLAGALFEQYF
TRBD1	12	.	TRBV6-5	TRBJ2-7	TGTGCCAGCGGGACAGCGAGCTACGAGCAGTACTTC	CASGTASYEQYF
.	13	.	TRBV4-1	TRBJ1-1	TGCGCCAGCCGAGGGGGTCGGAACACTGAAGCTTTCTTT	CASRGGRNTEAFF
.	17	.	TRBV5-4	TRBJ1-2	TGTGCCAGCAGCTTGGGGCTGGGGGCGAGGATGGCTGATGGCTACACCTTC	CASSLGLGARMADGYTF
TRBD2	16	.	TRBV29-1	TRBJ2-3	TGCAGCGTTGAAGGTAACCTAGCGGGGGTCACAGATACGCAGTATTTT	CSVEGNLAGVTDTQYF
TRBD1	16	.	TRBV29-1	TRBJ2-2	TGCAGCGTTGAAGACCCCGGACAGGGGGTCACCGGGGAGCTGTTTTTT	CSVEDPGQGVTGELFF
.	16	.	TRBV7-2	TRBJ2-5	TGTGCCAGCAGCCCCCGTCGGGACCGACCGGTAGAGACCCAGTACTTC	CASSPRRDRPVETQYF
.	13	.	TRBV18	TRBJ1-3	TGTGCCAGCTCACCACGCGGTGGAAACACCATATATTTT	CASSPRGGNTIYF
.	14	.	TRBV5-6	TRBJ2-5	TGTGCCAGCAGCTCCTTGACAGGAAAAGAGACCCAGTACTTC	CASSSLTGKETQYF
.	15	.	TRBV30	TRBJ1-6	TGTGCCTGGAAAGCAGCCAGGTATAATAATTCACCCCTCCACTTT	CAWKAARYNNSPLHF
.	12	.	TRBV6-5	TRBJ1-2	TGTGCCAGCAGTTATAGGGGGGGAGGCTACACCTTC	CASSYRGGGYTF
TRBD1	17	.	TRBV9	TRBJ2-3	TGTGCCAGCAGCGTAGCTTCAGGGGGCGGCCGCACAGATACGCAGTATTTT	CASSVASGGGRTDTQYF
TRBD1	17	.	TRBV6-1	TRBJ1-6	TGTGCCAGCAGTGAGCAAGGACAGGGGGCGCGGGTTTCACCCCTCCACTTT	CASSEQGQGARVSPLHF
.	14	.	TRBV5-8	TRBJ1-2	TGTGCCAGCGCCCCGCGGGGCGGAGAGTATGGCTACACCTTC	CASAPRGGEYGYTF
TRBD1	16	.	TRBV4-1	TRBJ1-1	TGCGCCAGCAGCCACCCCACGGGACAGTCTTTCACTGAAGCTTTCTTT	CASSHPTGQSFTEAFF
TRBD1	16	once	TRBV5-1	TRBJ1-4	TGCGCCAGCACCCGGACAGGGGATTCCCCTAATGAAAAACTGTTTTTT	CASTRTGDSPNEKLFF